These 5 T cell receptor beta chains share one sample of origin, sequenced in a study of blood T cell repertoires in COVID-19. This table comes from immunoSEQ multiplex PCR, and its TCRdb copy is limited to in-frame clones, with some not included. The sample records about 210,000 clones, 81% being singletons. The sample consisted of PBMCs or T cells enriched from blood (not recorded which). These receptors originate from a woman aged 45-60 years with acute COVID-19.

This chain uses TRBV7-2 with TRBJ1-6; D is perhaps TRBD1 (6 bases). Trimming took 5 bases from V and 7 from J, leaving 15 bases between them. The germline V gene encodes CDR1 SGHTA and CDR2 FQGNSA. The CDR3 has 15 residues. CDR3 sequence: CASSRQTGQNSPLHF. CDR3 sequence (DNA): TGTGCCAGCAGCAGACAGACAGGTCAAAATTCACCCCTCCACTTT.

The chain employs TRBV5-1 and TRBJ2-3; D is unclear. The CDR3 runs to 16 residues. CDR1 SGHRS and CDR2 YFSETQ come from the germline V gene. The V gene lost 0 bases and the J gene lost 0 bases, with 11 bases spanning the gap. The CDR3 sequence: CASSLESGGSTDTQYF. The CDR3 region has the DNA TGCGCCAGCAGCTTGGAATCTGGCGGCAGCACAGATACGCAGTATTTT.

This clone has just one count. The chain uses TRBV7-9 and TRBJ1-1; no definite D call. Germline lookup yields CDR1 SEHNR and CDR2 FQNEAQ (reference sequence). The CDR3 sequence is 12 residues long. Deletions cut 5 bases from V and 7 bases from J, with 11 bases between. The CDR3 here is CASSLVAFEAFF. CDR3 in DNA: TGTGCCAGCAGCCTCGTAGCCTTTGAAGCTTTCTTT.

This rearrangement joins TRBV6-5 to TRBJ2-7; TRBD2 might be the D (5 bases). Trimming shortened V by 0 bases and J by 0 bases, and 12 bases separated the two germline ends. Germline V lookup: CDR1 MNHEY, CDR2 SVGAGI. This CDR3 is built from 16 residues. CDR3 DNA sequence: TGTGCCAGCAGTTACTCTGGCGGGCAAAGCTCCTACGAGCAGTACTTC. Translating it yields CASSYSGGQSSYEQYF.

The CDR3 loop reads CAIRDSGGTNEKLFF. The CDR3 DNA reads as TGTGCCATCAGAGACTCGGGGGGAACTAATGAAAAACTGTTTTTT. The chain recombines TRBV10-3 with TRBJ1-4; D possibly corresponds to TRBD1 (5 bases). Germline lookup yields CDR1 ENHRY and CDR2 SYGVKD. The CDR3 has 15 amino acids. The germline V and J ends were trimmed by 6 bases and 1 base, with 12 bases remaining between them.